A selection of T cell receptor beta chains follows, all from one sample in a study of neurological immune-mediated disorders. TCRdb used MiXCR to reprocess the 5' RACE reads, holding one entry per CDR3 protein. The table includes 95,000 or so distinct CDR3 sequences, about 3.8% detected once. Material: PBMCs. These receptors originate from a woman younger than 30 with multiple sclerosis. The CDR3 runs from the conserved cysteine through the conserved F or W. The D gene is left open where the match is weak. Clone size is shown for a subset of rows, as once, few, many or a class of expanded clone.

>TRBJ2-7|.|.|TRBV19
TGTGCCAGTAGTAACGCCGGGGGGCCCAACGCGTACGAGCAGTACTTC
CASSNAGGPNAYEQYF
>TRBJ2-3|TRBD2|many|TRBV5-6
TGTGCCAGCAGCTTTGGGTCTGTGGGGACTAGCGGATTCTTTGGCACAGATACGCAGTATTTT
CASSFGSVGTSGFFGTDTQYF
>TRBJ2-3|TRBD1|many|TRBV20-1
TGCAGTGCTAGAACAGGGGGCGGATATACGCAGTATTTT
CSARTGGGYTQYF
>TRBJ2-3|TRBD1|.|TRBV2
TGTGCCAGCAGTGAAGCCGACAGGGCGACAGATACGCAGTATTTT
CASSEADRATDTQYF
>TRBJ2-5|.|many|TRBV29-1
TGCAGCGTTGCCCTCCCGGGGGTGGAGACCCAGTACTTC
CSVALPGVETQYF
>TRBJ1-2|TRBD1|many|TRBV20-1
TGCAGTGCTCCCGGGACAGGGGGCGACTCCTATGGCTACACCTTC
CSAPGTGGDSYGYTF
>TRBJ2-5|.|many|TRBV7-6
TGTGCCAGCAGCTTACTGGACAGCCCGGGGGAGACCCAGTACTTC
CASSLLDSPGETQYF
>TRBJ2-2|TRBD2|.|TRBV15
TGTGCCACCAGCAGAGATAGGGGGACTAGCTTGTCCGGGGAGCTGTTTTTT
CATSRDRGTSLSGELFF
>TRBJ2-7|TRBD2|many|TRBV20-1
TGCAGTGCCAGTAGCGGGGGGGCCTACGAGCAGTACTTC
CSASSGGAYEQYF
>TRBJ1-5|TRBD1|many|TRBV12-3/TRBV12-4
TGTGCCAGCAGTCCCCGGACAGGGAACGATCAGCCCCAGCATTTT
CASSPRTGNDQPQHF
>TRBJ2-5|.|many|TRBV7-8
TGTGCCAGCAGCTCCCTAGTGCAGGCTCAAGAGACCCAGTACTTC
CASSSLVQAQETQYF
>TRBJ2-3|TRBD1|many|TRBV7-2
TGTGCCAGCAGCTTAGTTGTGGGACAGGGGTACACAGATACGCAGTATTTT
CASSLVVGQGYTDTQYF
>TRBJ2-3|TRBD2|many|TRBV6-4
TGTGCCAGCAGTACCGGGACTAGCGGGAGCGGAGCAGATACGCAGTATTTT
CASSTGTSGSGADTQYF
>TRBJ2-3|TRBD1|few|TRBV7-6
TGTGCCAGCAGCTCGGGAAGACAGGGGGATACGCAGTATTTT
CASSSGRQGDTQYF
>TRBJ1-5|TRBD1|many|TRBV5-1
TGCGCCAGCAGCTTTGGGACAGCCTCCAATCAGCCCCAGCATTTT
CASSFGTASNQPQHF
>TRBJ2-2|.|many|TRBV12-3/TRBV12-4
TGTGCCAGCGACCAGGGGAACACCGGGGAGCTGTTTTTT
CASDQGNTGELFF
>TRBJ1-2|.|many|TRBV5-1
TGCGCCAGCAGCTTGGTAGGGAATGGCTACACCTTC
CASSLVGNGYTF
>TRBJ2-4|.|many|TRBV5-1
TGCGCCAGCAGCTTGGCCTTGGGGAACATTCAGTACTTC
CASSLALGNIQYF
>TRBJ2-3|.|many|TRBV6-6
TGTGCCAGCAGTTACGGATCCCCTCGGACAGATACGCAGTATTTT
CASSYGSPRTDTQYF
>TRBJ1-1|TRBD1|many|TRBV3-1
TGTGCCAGCGGGGCCCAGGGGGCGGGAGGTACTGAAGCTTTCTTT
CASGAQGAGGTEAFF
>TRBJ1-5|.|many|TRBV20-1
TGCAGTGCTGGGACGGTCAGCAATCAGCCCCAGCATTTT
CSAGTVSNQPQHF
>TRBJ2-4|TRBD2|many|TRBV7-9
TGTGCCAGCACTCCCGGGGGGGACATTCAGTACTTC
CASTPGGDIQYF
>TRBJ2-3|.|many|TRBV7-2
TGTGCCAGCAGCTTACAGGCGGGGGCAAGCACAGATACGCAGTATTTT
CASSLQAGASTDTQYF
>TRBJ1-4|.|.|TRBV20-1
TGCAGTGCTAGGGGGGGTTGGAATGAAAAACTGTTTTTT
CSARGGWNEKLFF
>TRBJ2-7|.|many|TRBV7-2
TGTGCCAGCCTTCGAGCTCCTAACGCCTACGAGCAGTACTTC
CASLRAPNAYEQYF
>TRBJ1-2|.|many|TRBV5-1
TGCGCCAGCAGCTCGGACGGGAACTATGGCTACACCTTC
CASSSDGNYGYTF